Listed here are 15 T cell receptor beta chains from one sample, sequenced in a study of T cell repertoires in cytomegalovirus infection. TCRdb re-derived calls from the reads in MiXCR, one entry per CDR3 protein. The table lists some 350,000 distinct CDR3 sequences, about a sixth of them singletons. The sequenced sample was PBMCs. The receptors were gathered from a human donor in good health (CMV status not recorded). Some clones in this sample may be carry-over from other donors' samples.

The V and J genes are TRBV19 and TRBJ1-1; D unclear. V shed 1 base and J shed 0 bases, with 6 bases lying between them. The CDR3 contains 14 residues. Germline CDR1 is LNHDA and CDR2 is SQIVND (reference sequence). Here the CDR3 reads CASSIATMNTEAFF. Here the CDR3 DNA reads TGTGCCAGTAGTATAGCGACCATGAACACTGAAGCTTTCTTT.

The chain carries TRBV2 and TRBJ1-1; tentatively, D is TRBD1 (6 bases). Germline CDR1 SNHLY, CDR2 FYNNEI. Between the trimmed V and J ends, which lost 4 bases and 5 bases, there was a span of 14 bases. The CDR3 contains 14 residues. CDR3 in DNA: TGTGCCAGCAGTGGTTGGACAGTCGGGACTGAAGCTTTCTTT. As protein: CASSGWTVGTEAFF. Complete variable domain (other parts from reference TRBV2 and TRBJ1-1): EPEVTQTPSHQVTQMGQEVILRCVPISNHLYFYWYRQILGQKVEFLVSFYNNEISEKSEIFDDQFSVERPDGSNFTLKIRSTKLEDSAMYFCASSGWTVGTEAFFGQGTRLTVV.

A few counts support this clonotype. The chain employs TRBV25-1 and TRBJ1-5, with TRBD1 identical over 8 bases. The CDR3 is 15 amino acids. Per germline, CDR1 MGHDK and CDR2 SYGVNS. With 2 bases clipped from V and 8 bases from J, the junction kept 8 bases outside the gene matches. The chain's CDR3 is CASSEGTGPGEPQHF. The CDR3 DNA reads TGTGCCAGCAGTGAAGGGACAGGTCCCGGGGAGCCCCAGCATTTT.

This clonotype was seen many times. The V and J genes are TRBV19 and TRBJ2-5; D may be TRBD2 (5 bases). The CDR3 covers 16 residues. Germline loops: CDR1 LNHDA, CDR2 SQIVND (reference sequence). Trimming took off 1 base at V and 5 bases at J, with 17 bases between the two ends. The CDR3 DNA is TGTGCCAGTAGTATAGTCCGGGCCGAGGGCGGGGAGACCCAGTACTTC. Amino acid sequence: CASSIVRAEGGETQYF.

This clonotype was seen a few times. This sequence joins TRBV7-2 and TRBJ2-7; the match to TRBD1 covers 8 bases. The CDR3 loop spans 16 amino acids. V gave up 5 bases and J gave up 6 bases; unmatched junction bases: 15. Germline CDR1 SGHTA, CDR2 FQGNSA. The CDR3 DNA sequence: TGTGCCAGCAGCCCTCCACTGACAGGGGTTGGGGCCGAGCAGTACTTC. Its translation: CASSPPLTGVGAEQYF. Drawing the rest from reference TRBV7-2 and TRBJ2-7, the complete variable domain is GAGVSQSPSNKVTEKGKDVELRCDPISGHTALYWYRQSLGQGLEFLIYFQGNSAPDKSGLPSDRFSAERTGGSVSTLTIQRTQQEDSAVYLCASSPPLTGVGAEQYFGPGTRLTVT.

CDR3 DNA sequence: TGTGCCAGCAGCCAAGATAGGGCCGGGGAGCTGTTTTTT. Its translation is CASSQDRAGELFF. The chain employs TRBV3-1 and TRBJ2-2, with D hard to call. V gave up 0 bases and J gave up 6 bases, with 5 bases separating them. CDR1 is LGHDT, CDR2 YNNKEL, per germline (reference sequence). The CDR3 spans 13 residues.

This chain connects TRBV13 to TRBJ1-1; D might be TRBD1 (5 bases). V lost 2 bases and J lost 0, with 13 bases in between. The CDR3 is 16 amino acids. CDR1 is PRHDT, CDR2 FYEKMQ, per germline (reference sequence). The CDR3 nucleotides read TGTGCCAGCAGCTTAAGGGGATCAGGGCTGAACACTGAAGCTTTCTTT. Protein: CASSLRGSGLNTEAFF.

The chain is built from TRBV27 and TRBJ1-2; 11 bases are a match to TRBD1. CDR1 is MNHEY, CDR2 SMNVEV, per germline (reference sequence). CDR3 length equals 13 residues. The J segment lost 4 bases and the V segment lost 5 bases, leaving 0 bases of the junction unmatched. DNA for the CDR3: TGTGCCAGCAGTGGACAGGGGGCCTATGGCTACACCTTC. Translating gives CASSGQGAYGYTF.

This clonotype was detected a few times. The DNA for the CDR3 is TGTGCCACGGCGTCCGAATGGGCAGACGGAGAGACCCAGTACTTC. Encoded protein: CATASEWADGETQYF. This rearrangement joins TRBV19 to TRBJ2-5, with no clear D. CDR1 and CDR2 from the germline V gene are LNHDA and SQIVND (reference sequence). The CDR3 sequence is 15 residues long. V lost 10 bases and J lost 4, with 22 bases in between.

V is TRBV7-2 and J is TRBJ2-5; D possibly corresponds to TRBD2 (6 bases). This CDR3 comprises 15 residues. Germline CDR1 is SGHTA and CDR2 is FQGNSA. V lost 3 bases, J lost 2 bases, and 13 bases lay in between. The CDR3 protein is CASSFLRGLQETQYF. In DNA, the CDR3 is TGTGCCAGCAGCTTCCTACGGGGGTTACAAGAGACCCAGTACTTC.

This sequence joins TRBV20-1 and TRBJ2-2; perhaps D is TRBD1 or TRBD2 (6 bases each). V was cut by 6 bases and J by 6 bases, with 17 bases left in between. The CDR3 is 14 amino acids. Germline-derived CDR1 and CDR2 are DFQATT and SNEGSKA (reference sequence). CDR3 nucleotides: TGCAGTGCCCCGGGGGCCCCTGGCGCCGGGGAGCTGTTTTTT. Encoded protein: CSAPGAPGAGELFF.

This rearrangement joins TRBV19 to TRBJ1-4, with D possibly being TRBD1 (6 bases). Trimming stripped 1 base from V and 8 bases from J, with 14 bases between. Germline-derived CDR1 and CDR2 are LNHDA and SQIVND (reference sequence). The CDR3 runs to 15 residues. The CDR3 is CASSIAAGAWEKLFF. DNA for the CDR3: TGTGCCAGTAGTATAGCGGCAGGGGCGTGGGAAAAACTGTTTTTT.

The gene calls are TRBV4-2 and TRBJ2-3; possibly TRBD2 for D (6 bases). The ends were cut back, 0 bases at V and 3 bases at J, with 16 bases in the middle. The CDR3 consists of 17 residues. Germline CDR1 LGHNA, CDR2 YNFKEQ. In DNA, the CDR3 is TGTGCCAGCAGCCAAGACAGCGGGCGGCACGTTACAGATACGCAGTATTTT. Protein sequence: CASSQDSGRHVTDTQYF.

Worth noting for this clonotype: A junction end diverges from the germline sequence, so it may reflect a read error. In DNA form, the CDR3 reads TGTGCCAGCAGCTTAGCGGGTTTC. Encoded protein: CASSLAGF. V is TRBV5-8 and J is TRBJ2-1; TRBD2 is a possible D gene (6 bases). CDR3 size: 8 residues. Germline assignment: CDR1 SGHTS and CDR2 YDEGEE.

This clonotype was counted a few times. The chain recombines TRBV6-2 or TRBV6-3 with TRBJ2-5; 13 bases line up with TRBD2. Germline CDR1 and CDR2: MNHEY and SVGEGT. V lost 4 bases to trimming and J lost 6 bases; unmatched junction nucleotides: 5. The CDR3 has 15 residues. In nucleotides, the CDR3 is TGTGCCAGCAGTTCAAGACTAGCGGGAGGAAAGACCCAGTACTTC. Its protein is CASSSRLAGGKTQYF.